A single sample gave rise to the 9 T cell receptor beta chains below, sequenced in a study of CD4 T cells in relation to SARS-CoV-2 and coronaviruses. The table came from immunoSEQ multiplex PCR; TCRdb's copy has only in-frame clones and leaves some out. The sample has 35,000 to 40,000 clones, around 77% seen once. The antigens of these receptors remain unknown. Sequences were obtained from memory CD4+ T cells from PBMCs, cultured in vitro. These receptors originate from an adult with COVID-19.

V usage is TRBV11-2 and J usage is TRBJ1-2, with D perhaps TRBD1 (6 bases). The CDR3 is 16 residues long. Trimming left V 5 bases short and J 2 bases short, with 18 bases between. Germline values: CDR1 SGHAT, CDR2 FQNNGV. In DNA form, the CDR3 reads TGTGCCAGCAGCACCACTCCGCAGGGGTACAACTATGGCTACACCTTC. It codes for CASSTTPQGYNYGYTF.

This sequence joins TRBV7-2 and TRBJ2-5, with 14 bases aligning to TRBD2. This CDR3 is built from 18 residues. Germline CDR1 and CDR2: SGHTA and FQGNSA. With 5 bases clipped from V and 2 bases from J, the junction kept 10 bases outside the gene matches. This CDR3 reads CASSADGTSGSFQETQYF. As DNA, the CDR3 is TGTGCCAGCAGCGCGGACGGGACTAGCGGGAGTTTTCAAGAGACCCAGTACTTC.

J is TRBJ1-4 and V is TRBV3-1 (or the pseudogene TRBV3-2), with D unresolved. Between the trimmed V and J ends, which lost 0 bases and 7 bases, there was a span of 9 bases. Germline loops: CDR1 LGHDT, CDR2 YNNKEL (reference sequence). The CDR3 is made up of 14 amino acids. The CDR3 sequence: CASSQEFRVEKLFF. CDR3 coding DNA: TGTGCCAGCAGCCAAGAGTTCAGAGTTGAAAAACTGTTTTTT.

This chain links TRBV30 with TRBJ2-1, with a weak D call TRBD2 (6 bases). The CDR3 is 12 residues long. Germline V gene sequence: CDR1 GTSNPN, CDR2 SVGIG (reference sequence). With 3 bases removed from V and 7 bases from J, the gap between germline ends came to 10 bases. The CDR3 is CAWRRLVNEQFF. CDR3 coding DNA: TGTGCCTGGAGAAGACTAGTAAATGAGCAGTTCTTC.

This chain links TRBV5-1 with TRBJ2-2; possibly TRBD1 for D (5 bases). The CDR3 contains 18 residues. Between the trimmed V and J ends, which lost 4 bases and 2 bases, there was a span of 21 bases. Germline CDR1 is SGHRS and CDR2 is YFSETQ. The CDR3 spells CASSTAKGLTRNTGELFF. The CDR3 nucleotides read TGCGCCAGCAGCACCGCTAAGGGGCTCACGAGAAACACCGGGGAGCTGTTTTTT.

This sequence joins TRBV25-1 and TRBJ2-5, with 8 bases matching TRBD2. This CDR3 is built from 14 residues. V lost 4 bases to trimming and J lost 6 bases; unmatched junction nucleotides: 7. CDR1 is MGHDK and CDR2 is SYGVNS in the germline V gene. CDR3 nucleotide sequence: TGTGCCAGCAGTGTCTCTAGCGGGCGTCAGACCCAGTACTTC. Its protein product is CASSVSSGRQTQYF.

J is TRBJ2-7 and V is TRBV6-6; TRBD1 matches 8 bases. From germline, CDR1 is MNHNY and CDR2 SVGAGI (reference sequence). Losses at the gene ends were 4 bases for V and 3 bases for J; bases not matched to a gene: 8. This CDR3 has 15 residues. CDR3 sequence reads: CASSSEDRANYEQYF. In DNA, the CDR3 is TGTGCCAGCAGTTCGGAGGACAGGGCGAACTACGAGCAGTACTTC.

V gene TRBV6-1 combines with J gene TRBJ2-5, with D possibly matching TRBD2 (5 bases). Trimming removed 2 bases at V and 5 bases at J, with 12 bases between. CDR3 length: 14 residues. CDR1 MNHNS and CDR2 SASEGT come from the germline V gene. For the CDR3, the DNA is TGTGCCAGCAGTGAATCGGGATTGGGGGAGACCCAGTACTTC. As protein: CASSESGLGETQYF.

This clone was seen only a few times. V is TRBV28 and J is TRBJ2-2; 7 bases are shared with TRBD2. Germline CDR1 is MDHEN and CDR2 is SYDVKM. This CDR3 is built from 14 residues. With 3 bases clipped from V and 6 bases from J, the junction kept 4 bases outside the gene matches. The CDR3 bases are TGTGCCAGCAGTTTCGGTGGGGGGGCCGGGGAGCTGTTTTTT. Its translation: CASSFGGGAGELFF.